A single sample gave rise to the 21 T cell receptor beta chains below, sequenced in a study of control samples from healthy donors and cancer patients (dated by TCRdb to 2018 to 2021). The receptor library was made with the immunoSEQ multiplex PCR assay. What TCRdb holds here is the immuneACCESS table cut down to in-frame rearrangements. Part of the clones is not present; checked against another copy, under half of the missing clones reflect an unresolved V gene, and the others are unexplained. This sample gives around 110,000 clones in total; more than 75% of them show up just once. The top ten clones comprise 2% to 3% of the sample. The specimen sequenced was blood. These receptors were obtained from a woman aged 70-85 years in good health.

This chain joins TRBV7-9 and TRBJ1-4; 7 nucleotides agree with TRBD1. Germline CDR1 reads SEHNR; CDR2 reads FQNEAQ (reference sequence). CDR3 length equals 15 residues. V trimming: 5 bases; J trimming: 4 bases; junction bases outside the gene matches: 7. CDR3 nucleotides: TGTGCCAGCAGCACAGGACAGGCCGATAATGAAAAACTGTTTTTT. It translates to CASSTGQADNEKLFF.

The chain carries TRBV4-3 and TRBJ1-4; no reliable D call. V gave up 0 bases and J gave up 4 bases, with 12 bases separating them. CDR1 is LGHNA and CDR2 is YSLEER in the germline V gene. The length of the CDR3 is 16 residues. The CDR3 nucleotides read TGCGCCAGCAGCCAAGAATACGGCAGGCATAATGAAAAACTGTTTTTT. Its protein is CASSQEYGRHNEKLFF.

This clone showed up just once. The V gene is TRBV11-2, the J gene TRBJ1-4; the D is unclear. Trimming pared 5 bases from V and 7 bases from J, leaving 14 bases between. Germline V gives CDR1 SGHAT, CDR2 FQNNGV. The CDR3 loop spans 14 amino acids. The CDR3 here is CASSPRVRGEKLFF. CDR3 DNA: TGTGCCAGCAGCCCCCGGGTCCGGGGTGAAAAACTGTTTTTT. Complete variable domain (other parts from reference TRBV11-2 and TRBJ1-4): EAGVAQSPRYKIIEKRQSVAFWCNPISGHATLYWYQQILGQGPKLLIQFQNNGVVDDSQLPKDRFSAERLKGVDSTLKIQPAKLEDSAVYLCASSPRVRGEKLFFGSGTQLSVL.

J is TRBJ2-5 and V is TRBV10-2; tentatively, D is TRBD2 (6 bases). The CDR3 totals 12 residues. Trimming shortened V by 6 bases and J by 4 bases, and 9 bases separated the two germline ends. Looked up from germline, CDR1 is WSHSY and CDR2 is SAAADI. The CDR3 region is CASSGGRETQYF. The CDR3 nucleotides read TGCGCCAGCAGCGGGGGTCGAGAGACCCAGTACTTC.

The CDR3 bases are TGTGCCAGCAGCTTGGCCGCAAAGGGGGCAGGGCATTCACCCCTCCACTTT. Amino acids: CASSLAAKGAGHSPLHF. The rearrangement uses TRBV7-6 and TRBJ1-6, with 7 bases lining up with TRBD1. There are 17 residues in the CDR3. V gave up 3 bases and J gave up 8 bases; unmatched junction bases: 13. Per germline, CDR1 SGHVS and CDR2 FNYEAQ. Filled out from reference TRBV7-6 and TRBJ1-6, the complete variable domain reads GAGVSQSPRYKVTKRGQDVALRCDPISGHVSLYWYRQALGQGPEFLTYFNYEAQQDKSGLPNDRFSAERPEGSISTLTIQRTEQRDSAMYRCASSLAAKGAGHSPLHFGNGTRLTVT.

The V gene is TRBV5-4, the J gene TRBJ2-3, with D tentatively TRBD1 (5 bases). The CDR3 is 15 amino acids. V dropped 5 bases and J dropped 2 bases, with 15 bases sitting between them. The V gene's germline CDR1 is SGHNT and CDR2 YYREEE (reference sequence). The CDR3 loop is CASRVWGNPTDTQYF. Written as DNA, the CDR3 is TGTGCCAGCAGGGTCTGGGGCAACCCCACAGATACGCAGTATTTT. Full variable domain (outside the CDR3, taken from reference TRBV5-4 and TRBJ2-3): ETGVTQSPTHLIKTRGQQVTLRCSSQSGHNTVSWYQQALGQGPQFIFQYYREEENGRGNFPPRFSGLQFPNYSSELNVNALELDDSALYLCASRVWGNPTDTQYFGPGTRLTVL.

The gene calls are TRBV7-9 and TRBJ2-1; TRBD2 matches at 11 bases. CDR3 length: 17 residues. Germline V CDR1 and CDR2: SEHNR, FQNEAQ (reference sequence). The junction had 8 bases not matched to a gene; V was cut back by 1 base and J by 6 bases. CDR3 protein: CASSLGASSGGANEQFF. The CDR3 bases are TGTGCCAGCAGCTTAGGTGCCAGTAGCGGGGGGGCCAATGAGCAGTTCTTC.

This clone has a single count. The V gene is TRBV18, the J gene TRBJ2-7, with TRBD2 matching over 13 bases. The CDR3 contains 18 residues. Germline CDR1 reads KGHSH; CDR2 reads LQKENI. J lost 3 bases, V lost 3 bases, and 11 bases had no gene match. The CDR3 DNA reads as TGTGCCAGCTCACCTCTTGGGACTAGCGGGGCAAACCACTACGAGCAGTACTTC. Its protein product is CASSPLGTSGANHYEQYF.

This sequence joins TRBV6-5 and TRBJ1-1; D call uncertain. CDR1 is MNHEY, CDR2 SVGAGI, per germline. This CDR3 has 12 residues. Trimming left V 6 bases short and J 1 base short, with 6 bases between. For the CDR3, the DNA is TGTGCCAGCAGAGACCGGAACACTGAAGCTTTCTTT. This encodes CASRDRNTEAFF.

The gene calls are TRBV5-1 and TRBJ2-7; 10 bases are a match to TRBD1. CDR1 is SGHRS and CDR2 is YFSETQ in the germline V gene. Trimming removed 0 bases from V and 6 bases from J; junction bases left unmatched: 3. This CDR3 contains 14 residues. The CDR3 protein is CASSLEGTGVEQYF. CDR3 in DNA: TGCGCCAGCAGCTTGGAGGGGACAGGGGTCGAGCAGTACTTC.

This clone was recorded once. The chain links TRBV6-5 to TRBJ2-3; 10 bases are a match to TRBD1. Germline CDR1 is MNHEY and CDR2 is SVGAGI. The CDR3 extends over 15 amino acids. After removal of 2 bases from V and 5 bases from J, the junction contained 4 bases not matched to a gene. The CDR3: CASSYGTGVGDTQYF. The CDR3 DNA is TGTGCCAGCAGTTACGGGACAGGGGTTGGAGATACGCAGTATTTT.

V is TRBV24-1 and J is TRBJ2-4; D possibly corresponds to TRBD1 (6 bases). Trimming left V 11 bases short and J 1 base short, with 23 bases between. Germline-derived CDR1 and CDR2 are KGHDR and SFDVKD. This CDR3 region has 17 residues. The CDR3 protein is CAIKGRPQGLAKNIQYF. CDR3 in DNA: TGTGCCATCAAGGGGAGACCCCAGGGGCTGGCCAAAAACATTCAGTACTTC.

This clone was seen only a few times. The J gene is TRBJ1-5, the V gene TRBV4-2; D remains unclear. The CDR3 has 13 amino acids. Trimming stripped 0 bases from V and 7 bases from J, with 7 bases between. The germline gives CDR1 LGHNA, CDR2 YNFKEQ. In DNA form, the CDR3 reads TGTGCCAGCAGCCAAGAGGTTGGGCAGCCCCAGCATTTT. It codes for CASSQEVGQPQHF.

This chain links TRBV9 with TRBJ2-5; TRBD1 aligns across 9 bases. This CDR3 has 14 amino acids. Germline CDR1 and CDR2: SGDLS and YYNGEE. Trimming took 4 bases from V and 5 from J; bases not matched to a gene: 6. The CDR3 nucleotides are TGTGCCAGCAGCCAGGGACAGGGTGGGGAGACCCAGTACTTC. Protein sequence: CASSQGQGGETQYF.

The rearrangement joins TRBV7-9 to TRBJ1-1, with TRBD1 matching over 7 bases. V gave up 1 base and J gave up 1 base; unmatched junction bases: 0. This CDR3 contains 14 residues. Looked up from germline, CDR1 is SEHNR and CDR2 is FQNEAQ (reference sequence). CDR3 in DNA: TGTGCCAGCAGCTTAGGGACAGGGAACACTGAAGCTTTCTTT. This encodes CASSLGTGNTEAFF. The whole variable domain, remainder taken from reference TRBV7-9 and TRBJ1-1, is DTGVSQNPRHKITKRGQNVTFRCDPISEHNRLYWYRQTLGQGPEFLTYFQNEAQLEKSRLLSDRFSAERPKGSFSTLEIQRTEQGDSAMYLCASSLGTGNTEAFFGQGTRLTVV.

The chain uses TRBV6-5 and TRBJ2-7, with D possibly being TRBD2 (5 bases). Deletions cut 5 bases from V and 3 bases from J, with 14 bases between. The CDR3 contains 14 residues. Germline V gene data show CDR1 as MNHEY and CDR2 as SVGAGI. In DNA form, the CDR3 reads TGTGCCAGCAGTCCTAGCCTGCCTGGCTACGAGCAGTACTTC. It specifies CASSPSLPGYEQYF.

V gene TRBV6-6 combines with J gene TRBJ1-2; 7 bases are a match to TRBD1. V was clipped by 0 bases and J by 6 bases; unmatched bases: 1. From germline, CDR1 is MNHNY and CDR2 SVGAGI (reference sequence). The CDR3 extends over 13 amino acids. This CDR3 is CASSYSTGDGYTF. The CDR3 nucleotides are TGTGCCAGCAGTTACTCAACAGGGGATGGCTACACCTTC.

The genes are TRBV7-3 and TRBJ1-6, with no clear D. The CDR3 is made up of 16 amino acids. Germline V gene sequence: CDR1 SGHTA, CDR2 FQGTGA. V shed 2 bases and J shed 10 bases, with 18 bases lying between them. CDR3 region: CASSLRGPEAGSPLHF. CDR3 nucleotides: TGTGCCAGCAGCTTACGAGGGCCAGAGGCGGGGTCACCCCTCCACTTT.

The count of this clone is one. This chain joins TRBV5-1 and TRBJ1-1; perhaps TRBD1 as D (6 bases). CDR1 SGHRS and CDR2 YFSETQ come from the germline V gene. The CDR3 consists of 15 residues. V was trimmed by 2 bases and J by 1 base, leaving 12 bases between them. The CDR3 DNA follows: TGCGCCAGCAGCTTTACAGGGCTCAAGAACACTGAAGCTTTCTTT. This translates into CASSFTGLKNTEAFF.

The chain recombines TRBV6-6 with TRBJ2-3; D is perhaps TRBD1 or TRBD2 (6 bases each). This CDR3 is built from 16 residues. Germline-derived CDR1 and CDR2 are MNHNY and SVGAGI (reference sequence). V shed 7 bases and J shed 0 bases, with 17 bases lying between them. As DNA, the CDR3 is TGTGCCAGCATGGGGGGCGGGGTCGATAGCACAGATACGCAGTATTTT. It codes for CASMGGGVDSTDTQYF.

The chain joins TRBV3-1 (or the pseudogene TRBV3-2) to TRBJ2-4; D assignment may be TRBD1 or TRBD2 (5 bases each). Per germline, CDR1 LGHDT and CDR2 YNNKEL (reference sequence). The CDR3 consists of 13 residues. Trimming shortened V by 4 bases and J by 8 bases, and 12 bases separated the two germline ends. CDR3 sequence (DNA): TGTGCCAGCAGCCCCGAGGGGTTAGACATTCAGTACTTC. It translates to CASSPEGLDIQYF.